Following are 2 T cell receptor beta chains from one sample sequenced in a study of technical replicates of blood from a few donors. The repertoire was sequenced with immunoSEQ multiplex PCR; TCRdb's copy has only in-frame clones and lacks some. The table lists nearly 70,000 clones, 91% of them singletons. Sequenced: PBMCs. Receptors originate from a human donor in good health. Some clones in this sample may be carry-over from other donors' samples.

V and J are TRBV18 and TRBJ1-2; D perhaps matches TRBD1 (5 bases). The V end lost 0 bases, the J end lost 5 bases, and 10 bases lay between the germline ends. Germline CDR1 and CDR2: KGHSH and LQKENI. The CDR3 is 14 residues long. CDR3 DNA sequence: TGTGCCAGCTCACCACCCGGGGGGACTTATGGCTACACCTTC. Its translation is CASSPPGGTYGYTF.

The J gene is TRBJ2-7, the V gene TRBV5-1; 12 nucleotides align to TRBD2. The J segment lost 2 bases and the V segment lost 0 bases, leaving 9 bases of the junction unmatched. Germline loops: CDR1 SGHRS, CDR2 YFSETQ. The CDR3 has 18 amino acids. DNA for the CDR3: TGCGCCAGCAGCTTGGCTGGGACTAGCGGGTCGATAACCTACGAGCAGTACTTC. It specifies CASSLAGTSGSITYEQYF.